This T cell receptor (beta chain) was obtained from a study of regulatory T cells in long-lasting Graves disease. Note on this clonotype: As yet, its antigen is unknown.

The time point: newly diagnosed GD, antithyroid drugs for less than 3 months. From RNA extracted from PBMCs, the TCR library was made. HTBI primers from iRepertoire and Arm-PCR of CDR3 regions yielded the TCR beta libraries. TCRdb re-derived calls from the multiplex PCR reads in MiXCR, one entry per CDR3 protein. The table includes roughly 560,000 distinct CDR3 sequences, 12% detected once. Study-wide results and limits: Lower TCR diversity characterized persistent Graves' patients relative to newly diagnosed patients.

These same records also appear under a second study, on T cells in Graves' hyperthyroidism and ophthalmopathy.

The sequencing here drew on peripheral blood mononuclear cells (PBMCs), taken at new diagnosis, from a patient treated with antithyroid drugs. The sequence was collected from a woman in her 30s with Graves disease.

This CDR3 is CSADIGRDQETQYF. DNA for the CDR3: TGCAGCGCTGATATAGGCCGGGATCAGGAGACCCAGTACTTC. The rearrangement joins TRBV29-1 to TRBJ2-5; D is possibly TRBD2 (5 bases). The germline CDR1 and CDR2 sequences are SQVTM and ANQGSEA. Trimming pared 7 bases from V and 5 bases from J, leaving 20 bases between. CDR3 size: 14 residues.